These 4 T cell receptor beta chains were all obtained from the same sample, sequenced in a study of cytomegalovirus exposure and HLA in healthy donors. Vbeta (60) and Jbeta (13) primers were used in the PCR. TCRdb keeps only in-frame clones here, not all; method: immunoSEQ multiplex PCR. Altogether about 140,000 clones are present, more than 75% being singletons, with the ten largest covering roughly 4%. Sequencing input: PBMCs. The source of these receptors is a man between 18 and 29 years old in good health and CMV-seronegative.

The chain couples TRBV29-1 to TRBJ1-1; a possible D gene is TRBD1 (5 bases). The CDR3 has 12 residues. The germline V gene encodes CDR1 SQVTM and CDR2 ANQGSEA. Trimming shortened V by 4 bases and J by 1 base, and 7 bases separated the two germline ends. As DNA, the CDR3 is TGCAGCGTTGCGACAGAGAACACTGAAGCTTTCTTT. Translation: CSVATENTEAFF. Full variable domain (remainder filled in from reference TRBV29-1 and TRBJ1-1): SAVISQKPSRDICQRGTSLTIQCQVDSQVTMMFWYRQQPGQSLTLIATANQGSEATYESGFVIDKFPISRPNLTFSTLTVSNMSPEDSSIYLCSVATENTEAFFGQGTRLTVV.

The rearrangement uses TRBV5-1 and TRBJ1-2; 7 nucleotides match TRBD1. Looked up from germline, CDR1 is SGHRS and CDR2 is YFSETQ. This CDR3 is built from 17 residues. Unmatched junction bases numbered 15, after V lost 4 bases and J lost 3 bases. CDR3 residues: CASSAYRGKGSDYGYTF. CDR3 DNA: TGCGCCAGCAGCGCCTACAGGGGTAAGGGTTCGGACTATGGCTACACCTTC.

This sequence joins TRBV5-4 and TRBJ2-5; possibly TRBD2 for D (5 bases). The better agreement between TRBJ2-7 and the DNA end casts doubt on the J call. The CDR3 has 13 amino acids. Germline assignment: CDR1 SGHNT and CDR2 YYREEE (reference sequence). The DNA for the CDR3 is TGTGCCAGCAGCTTCGGGAAAAGCTACGAGCAGTACTTC. Its translation is CASSFGKSYEQYF.

This rearrangement joins TRBV27 to TRBJ2-5; 8 nucleotides align to TRBD2. Germline V CDR1 and CDR2: MNHEY, SMNVEV (reference sequence). Germline trimming cut 6 bases from V and 9 bases from J; bases unmatched to any gene: 15. The CDR3 consists of 15 residues. DNA of the CDR3: TGTGCCAGCAGCGACACAGCGGGGGTTTACGAGGCCCAGTACTTC. The encoded protein is CASSDTAGVYEAQYF.